This entry lists 8 T cell receptor beta chains sequenced from one sample in a study of T cell clonality in common variable immunodeficiency (dated by TCRdb to about 2015). The library was generated by the immunoSEQ multiplex PCR assay. Held by TCRdb, this immuneACCESS table contains in-frame sequences only and omits some clones. Under half of the omission traces to an unresolved V gene where checked; the cause of the rest is unknown. The data for this sample show around 45,000 clones, each detected more than once. The top ten hold around 9.3% of the sample. The sequencing sample was made of peripheral blood mononuclear cells. The source of these receptors is a person aged 18 to 75 in good health.

There are many counts of this clone. Read data end 3 residues before the CDR3 end; the end is taken from the germline J gene. The V gene is TRBV5-3, the J gene TRBJ2-2; D is undetermined. TRBV5-3 is identified as an open reading frame with a role that is uncertain. Trimming took 0 bases from V and 2 from J, leaving 26 bases between them. This CDR3 comprises 21 residues. The chain's CDR3 is CARSLVLAESGSVGNTGELFF. CDR3 bases read: TGTGCCAGAAGCTTGGTTTTGGCGGAGAGTGGTTCCGTCGGAAACACCGGGGAG.

This clone occurred many times. The read terminates 3 residues ahead of where the CDR3 ends, so the germline J gene completes it. The chain couples TRBV20-1 to TRBJ2-1, with 7 positions matching TRBD1. This CDR3 comprises 14 residues. The germline V gene has CDR1 DFQATT and CDR2 SNEGSKA (reference sequence). V lost 5 bases and J lost 6; bases outside the gene matches: 10. The CDR3 reads CSAPPGTVINEQFF. CDR3 DNA (partial): TGCAGTGCTCCTCCCGGGACAGTCATCAATGAG.

This clone occurred many times. The CDR3 end lies 3 residues beyond the end of the read and is filled in from the germline J gene. The rearrangement links TRBV20-1 to TRBJ2-1; 8 bases line up with TRBD2. V gave up 4 bases and J gave up 9 bases; unmatched junction bases: 8. Germline V CDR1 and CDR2: DFQATT, SNEGSKA (reference sequence). The CDR3 loop spans 13 amino acids. CDR3 in amino acids: CSAKAGEGVEQFF. The CDR3 bases that were read are TGCAGTGCTAAAGCGGGGGAGGGCGTTGAG.

This clone has at least ten counts. The CDR3 end lies 3 residues beyond the end of the read and is filled in from the germline J gene. This chain connects TRBV14 to TRBJ1-4; a weak D match, TRBD1 (6 bases). CDR1 and CDR2 (germline): SGHDN, FVKESK. V was clipped by 4 bases and J by 5 bases, with 17 bases between them. The CDR3 length is 16 residues. The sequenced part of the CDR3 DNA is TGTGCCAGCAGCCGACTATCGGCAGGGGACAATGAAAAA. Translated: CASSRLSAGDNEK. The CDR3, in full, reads CASSRLSAGDNEKLFF.

Notes on this clone: The read falls 3 residues short of the CDR3 end, and the missing part is taken from the germline J gene. The rearrangement joins TRBV5-1 to TRBJ2-7; tentatively, D is TRBD1 (6 bases). The germline V and J ends were trimmed by 5 bases and 4 bases, with 13 bases remaining between them. The CDR3 is 13 residues long. From germline, CDR1 is SGHRS and CDR2 YFSETQ. The covered CDR3 bases are TGCGCCAGCAGTTCAGGGGTTCCGTACGAG. Its protein is CASSSGVPYE. The CDR3 reads in full as CASSSGVPYEQYF. The full variable domain, with the rest looked up from reference TRBV5-1 and TRBJ2-7, is KAGVTQTPRYLIKTRGQQVTLSCSPISGHRSVSWYQQTPGQGLQFLFEYFSETQRNKGNFPGRFSGRQFSNSRSEMNVSTLELGDSALYLCASSSGVPYEQYFGPGTRLTVT.

The sample holds many counts of this clone. The CDR3 reads CASSHYRDGYTF. The sequenced part of the CDR3 DNA is TGTGCCAGCAGCCATTACAGGGACGGC. The chain joins TRBV4-2 to TRBJ1-2, with D tentatively TRBD1 (6 bases). The CDR3 end falls 3 residues outside the read, so it is completed with the germline J gene. CDR3 length: 12 residues. Germline V gene sequence: CDR1 LGHNA, CDR2 YNFKEQ.

This clone was counted many times. The read halts 3 residues ahead of the CDR3 end, with the missing end drawn from the germline J gene. V gene TRBV3-1 (or the pseudogene TRBV3-2) combines with J gene TRBJ1-3; 8 nucleotides line up with TRBD1. Germline V lookup: CDR1 LGHDT, CDR2 YNNKEL (reference sequence). This CDR3 comprises 14 residues. With 1 base clipped from V and 4 bases from J, the junction kept 0 bases outside the gene matches. The CDR3 DNA, read in part, is TGTGCCAGCAGCCAAGGGACAGGGGGAAACACC. It specifies CASSQGTGGNT. The whole CDR3 protein reads CASSQGTGGNTIYF.

This clone has ten or more counts. The CDR3 region is CASSWRGGRNSPLHF. The CDR3 DNA, read in part, is TGTGCCAGCAGTTGGCGGGGGGGGAGAAATTCACCC. The V call is TRBV12-3 or TRBV12-4, the J call TRBJ1-6; TRBD1 is a possible D gene (5 bases). The read ends 3 residues shy of where the CDR3 ends; the end is completed using the germline J gene. The CDR3 is 15 amino acids. Trimming removed 4 bases at V and 7 bases at J, with 14 bases between.